This entry describes one T cell receptor (beta chain). What it binds is unknown. The entry originates in a study of post-analysis software for immune sequencing data. Across the study: Some patients lacked subtype; others had relapsing-remitting, secondary progressive or progressive-relapsing disease.

General study points: Analysis by F measure revealed that same-batch samples clustered strongly together. When compared against controls, multiple sclerosis patients showed significantly lower normalized Chao1 diversity. There were five TRBV segments more frequent in patients than controls, and TRBV5-6, TRBV5-1 and TRBV20-1 were among them.

The V and J ends lost 6 bases and 2 bases respectively, with 14 bases between them. Germline lookup yields CDR1 KGHSH and CDR2 LQKENI. The CDR3 has 15 amino acids. The TCR beta cDNA libraries carried unique molecular identifiers. The authors obtained roughly 500,000 cDNA molecules from around 1 to 9.1 million T cells. MiXCR was run by TCRdb on the PCR reads, yielding one entry per CDR3 protein. The sample consists of approximately 770,000 distinct CDR3 sequences, around 42% of them appearing once. The genes are TRBV18 and TRBJ2-4, with a tentative D call TRBD2 (6 bases). The receptor was isolated from a girl between 10 and 17 years old with multiple sclerosis. The specimen was blood. DNA of the CDR3: TGTGCCAGCTCGGAGGGACTGGGGACCAAAAACATTCAGTACTTC. This codes for CASSEGLGTKNIQYF.